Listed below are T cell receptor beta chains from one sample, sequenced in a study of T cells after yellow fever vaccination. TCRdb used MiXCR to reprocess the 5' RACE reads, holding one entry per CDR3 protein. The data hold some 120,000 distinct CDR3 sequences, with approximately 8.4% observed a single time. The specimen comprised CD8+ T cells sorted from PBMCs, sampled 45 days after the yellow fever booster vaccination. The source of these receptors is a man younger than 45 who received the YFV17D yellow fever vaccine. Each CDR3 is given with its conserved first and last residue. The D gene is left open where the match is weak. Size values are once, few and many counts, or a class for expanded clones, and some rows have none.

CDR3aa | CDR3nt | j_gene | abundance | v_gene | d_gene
CASSETSVYGEQFF | TGCGCCAGCAGTGAGACTAGTGTTTACGGTGAGCAGTTCTTC | TRBJ2-1 | many | TRBV10-2 | NA
CASSLEVGEAYNEQFF | TGTGCTAGCAGCTTAGAGGTAGGGGAGGCCTACAATGAGCAGTTCTTC | TRBJ2-1 | many | TRBV7-7 | NA
CASSQVSPQEQYF | TGTGCCAGCAGCCAAGTGTCCCCACAAGAGCAGTACTTC | TRBJ2-7 | few | TRBV4-2 | NA
CSAQGQATYEQYF | TGCAGTGCCCAGGGACAGGCAACCTACGAGCAGTACTTC | TRBJ2-7 | many | TRBV20-1 | TRBD1
CASSLARLSGEQYF | TGTGCCAGCAGCTTAGCGCGATTATCTGGTGAGCAGTACTTC | TRBJ2-7 | many | TRBV7-2 | NA
CAISERGQSETQYF | TGTGCCATCAGTGAAAGGGGGCAGTCGGAGACCCAGTACTTC | TRBJ2-5 | NA | TRBV10-3 | TRBD1
CASSRASGSNQPQHF | TGTGCCAGCAGTAGGGCAAGTGGATCCAATCAGCCCCAGCATTTT | TRBJ1-5 | many | TRBV27 | NA
CASSQDSHETQYF | TGCGCCAGCAGCCAAGACTCCCACGAGACCCAGTACTTC | TRBJ2-5 | NA | TRBV4-3 | NA
CSVAGGEQYF | TGCAGCGTTGCGGGTGGAGAGCAGTACTTC | TRBJ2-7 | many | TRBV29-1 | NA
CSAREEDRYTEAFF | TGCAGTGCTAGAGAGGAGGACAGGTACACTGAAGCTTTCTTT | TRBJ1-1 | many | TRBV20-1 | TRBD1
CASSLAWRENTGELFF | TGTGCCAGCAGCTTAGCTTGGCGGGAGAACACCGGGGAGCTGTTTTTT | TRBJ2-2 | many | TRBV7-6 | NA
CSVEPSGRYEQFF | TGCAGCGTTGAGCCTAGCGGGAGGTATGAGCAGTTCTTC | TRBJ2-1 | many | TRBV29-1 | TRBD2
CASSMTRNEQFF | TGTGCCAGCAGCATGACTAGGAATGAGCAGTTCTTC | TRBJ2-1 | many | TRBV7-9 | NA
CASSYREDYYNEQFF | TGTGCCAGCAGTTATAGGGAGGACTATTACAATGAGCAGTTCTTC | TRBJ2-1 | many | TRBV6-2/TRBV6-3 | NA
CSAEIYRGAYNEQFF | TGCAGTGCTGAGATCTACAGGGGCGCCTACAATGAGCAGTTCTTC | TRBJ2-1 | many | TRBV20-1 | TRBD1
CSARDYSVIYEQYF | TGCAGTGCTAGAGATTATAGCGTAATCTACGAGCAGTACTTC | TRBJ2-7 | many | TRBV20-1 | NA